One sample yielded the 5 T cell receptor beta chains listed below, sequenced in a study of T cell repertoires in cytomegalovirus infection. TCRdb called the reads again in MiXCR, with one record for every CDR3 protein. Of around 530,000 distinct CDR3 sequences in the sample, about a quarter were seen once. Material: PBMCs. The receptor set was obtained from a human donor in good health (CMV status not recorded). Some clones in this sample may be carry-over from other donors' samples.

This clonotype was observed a handful of times. This chain connects TRBV29-1 to TRBJ1-5; a possible D gene is TRBD1 (6 bases). The V end lost 4 bases, the J end lost 2 bases, and 12 bases lay between the germline ends. This CDR3 contains 14 residues. Germline values: CDR1 SQVTM, CDR2 ANQGSEA. In nucleotides, the CDR3 is TGCAGCGTTGGGGGGGGCGATGGCAATCAGCCCCAGCATTTT. Translation gives CSVGGGDGNQPQHF.

The sample holds a few counts of this clonotype. The chain carries TRBV20-1 and TRBJ1-5; D uncertain. CDR1 is DFQATT, CDR2 SNEGSKA, per germline (reference sequence). The CDR3 covers 15 residues. V shed 0 bases and J shed 4 bases, with 13 bases lying between them. The chain's CDR3 is CSARDTLRLNQPQHF. The CDR3 DNA reads as TGCAGTGCTAGAGACACACTACGGCTAAATCAGCCCCAGCATTTT.

The chain uses TRBV7-8 and TRBJ2-5; 8 bases fit TRBD2. J gave up 4 bases and V 6 bases, and 7 bases lay outside the gene matches. The CDR3 covers 14 residues. CDR1 and CDR2 from the germline V gene are SGHVS and FQNEAQ. The CDR3 sequence: CASSHRGGRETQYF. The CDR3 nucleotides read TGTGCCAGCAGTCATCGGGGGGGGCGAGAGACCCAGTACTTC. Looking up the rest from reference TRBV7-8 and TRBJ2-5 gives the full variable domain: GAGVSQSPRYKVAKRGQDVALRCDPISGHVSLFWYQQALGQGPEFLTYFQNEAQLDKSGLPSDRFFAERPEGSVSTLKIQRTQQEDSAVYLCASSHRGGRETQYFGPGTRLLVL.

The V and J genes are TRBV28 and TRBJ1-5, with 7 bases lining up with TRBD1. The CDR3 loop spans 14 amino acids. J lost 5 bases, V lost 3 bases, and 4 bases had no gene match. Germline CDR1 and CDR2: MDHEN and SYDVKM. CDR3 DNA: TGTGCCAGCAGTTTCAGGGGGGGCGATCAGCCCCAGCATTTT. Amino acids: CASSFRGGDQPQHF.

This rearrangement joins TRBV7-6 to TRBJ2-5; no clear D. CDR1 is SGHVS, CDR2 FNYEAQ, per germline. CDR3 length equals 16 residues. V lost 2 bases and J 1 base, leaving 14 bases between the germline ends. CDR3 loop: CASSLTSPGLQETQYF. In DNA form, the CDR3 reads TGTGCCAGCAGCTTAACCTCCCCAGGCCTCCAAGAGACCCAGTACTTC.